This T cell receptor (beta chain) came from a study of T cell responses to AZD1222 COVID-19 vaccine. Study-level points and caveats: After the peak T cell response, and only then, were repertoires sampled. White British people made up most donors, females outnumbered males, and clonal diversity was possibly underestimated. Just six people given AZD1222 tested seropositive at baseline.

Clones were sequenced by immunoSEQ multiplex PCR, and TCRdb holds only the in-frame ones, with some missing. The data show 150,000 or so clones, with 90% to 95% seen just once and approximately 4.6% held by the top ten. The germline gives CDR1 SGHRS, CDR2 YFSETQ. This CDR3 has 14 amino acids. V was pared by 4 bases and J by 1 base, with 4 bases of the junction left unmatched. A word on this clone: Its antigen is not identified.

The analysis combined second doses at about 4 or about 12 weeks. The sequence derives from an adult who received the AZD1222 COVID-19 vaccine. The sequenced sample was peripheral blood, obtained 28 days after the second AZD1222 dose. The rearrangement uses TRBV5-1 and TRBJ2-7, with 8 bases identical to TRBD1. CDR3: CASSATGGSYEQYF. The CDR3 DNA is TGCGCCAGCAGCGCAACAGGGGGGTCCTACGAGCAGTACTTC.